Listed here are 28 T cell receptor beta chains from one sample, sequenced in a study of breast tumors, draining lymph nodes, adjacent tissues. Axillary draining lymph nodes of breast cancer patients supplied the node samples. Each CDR3 protein is one row after TCRdb ran MiXCR on the multiplex PCR reads. The sample shows about 130,000 distinct CDR3 sequences, 20% of them seen only once. Sequenced input: axillary lymph node tissue. These receptors all stem from a female donor with breast cancer. Some clones in this sample may be carry-over from other donors' samples.

With regard to this clonotype: This clone may be a read error of a much larger clone one base away. The chain has TRBV7-3 and TRBJ2-1; 10 nucleotides match TRBD2. The V gene's germline CDR1 is SGHTA and CDR2 FQGTGA. V shed 1 base, J shed 8 bases, and the junction held 8 bases outside the gene matches. This CDR3 comprises 16 residues. The CDR3 spells CASSLMPSGGADEQFF. CDR3 DNA sequence: TGTGCCAGCAGCTTAATGCCCAGCGGGGGGGCCGATGAGCAGTTCTTC.

This clonotype was recorded many times. The chain couples TRBV20-1 to TRBJ2-1; no firm D call. The germline V gene encodes CDR1 DFQATT and CDR2 SNEGSKA (reference sequence). This CDR3 has 15 residues. V was pared by 1 base and J by 0 bases, with 10 bases between. CDR3 protein: CSARGSSPSYNEQFF. The CDR3 DNA follows: TGCAGTGCTAGAGGATCGTCCCCCTCCTACAATGAGCAGTTCTTC.

The sample holds many counts of this clonotype. The chain carries TRBV20-1 and TRBJ2-7; 8 nucleotides line up with TRBD2. This CDR3 has 14 residues. Trimming removed 0 bases from V and 3 bases from J; junction bases left unmatched: 4. Looked up from germline, CDR1 is DFQATT and CDR2 is SNEGSKA (reference sequence). The CDR3, as DNA: TGCAGTGCTAGAGATCCGGGACTAGACTACGAGCAGTACTTC. Encoded protein: CSARDPGLDYEQYF.

This clonotype was detected many times. The V and J genes are TRBV2 and TRBJ2-7; D is undetermined. CDR1 is SNHLY and CDR2 is FYNNEI in the germline V gene. V lost 7 bases to trimming and J lost 3 bases, with 7 bases between them. The CDR3 contains 11 residues. The CDR3, as DNA: TGTGCCAGCAATCGGGTCTACGAGCAGTACTTC. Amino acids: CASNRVYEQYF.

This clonotype was found many times. The rearrangement joins TRBV29-1 to TRBJ2-7, with D unresolved. CDR3 size: 13 residues. Trimming left V 4 bases short and J 0 bases short, with 10 bases between. CDR1 and CDR2 (germline): SQVTM, ANQGSEA. CDR3 residues: CSVGSKSSYEQYF. CDR3 nucleotides: TGCAGCGTTGGCTCCAAGAGCTCCTACGAGCAGTACTTC.

In its sample, this clonotype was seen many times. A read error may produce the germline difference seen at one junction end. The chain combines TRBV20-1 with TRBJ2-7; possible D gene TRBD2, 6 bases. CDR3 length equals 16 residues. CDR1 is DFQATT and CDR2 is SNEGSKA in the germline V gene (reference sequence). Here the CDR3 DNA reads TGCAGTGTTAGAGATGGGACTCCACCAAAGACCTACGAGCAGTACTTC. Its protein is CSVRDGTPPKTYEQYF.

This clonotype was seen many times. The gene calls are TRBV7-9 and TRBJ2-1, with 9 bases identical to TRBD1. Germline lookup yields CDR1 SEHNR and CDR2 FQNEAQ (reference sequence). The junction had 5 bases not matched to a gene; V was cut back by 5 bases and J by 3 bases. CDR3 length: 15 amino acids. The CDR3 protein is CASSRTGAGYNEQFF. The CDR3 coding sequence is TGTGCCAGCAGCCGGACAGGGGCGGGCTACAATGAGCAGTTCTTC.

This clonotype has ten or more counts. The chain has TRBV3-1 and TRBJ2-7; no reliable D call. This CDR3 has 13 residues. V shed 0 bases and J shed 6 bases, with 9 bases lying between them. Germline V lookup: CDR1 LGHDT, CDR2 YNNKEL (reference sequence). This CDR3 is CASSQDLSREQYF. CDR3 in DNA: TGTGCCAGCAGCCAAGATCTTAGCCGCGAGCAGTACTTC.

This clonotype was counted many times. The chain is built from TRBV29-1 and TRBJ2-5, with D perhaps matching TRBD1 (6 bases). CDR1 is SQVTM and CDR2 is ANQGSEA in the germline V gene. The CDR3 contains 13 residues. V dropped 6 bases and J dropped 1 base, with 12 bases sitting between them. The CDR3 reads CSVERQVQETQYF. Written as DNA, the CDR3 is TGCAGCGTAGAACGACAGGTCCAAGAGACCCAGTACTTC.

This clonotype has ten or more counts. The CDR3 region has the DNA TGTGCCAGCAGCTTAAACCCAGGAGAAGAGACCCAGTACTTC. Protein sequence: CASSLNPGEETQYF. The J gene is TRBJ2-5, the V gene TRBV7-9; D remains unclear. CDR1 is SEHNR and CDR2 is FQNEAQ in the germline V gene (reference sequence). Trimming cost V 2 bases and J 3 bases, with 10 bases left between them. This CDR3 comprises 14 residues.

This clonotype has a handful of counts. J is TRBJ2-1 and V is TRBV6-5; 7 bases align to TRBD1. Per germline, CDR1 MNHEY and CDR2 SVGAGI. The ends lost 7 bases at V and 3 bases at J; junction bases unmatched: 3. The CDR3 length is 13 residues. CDR3 region: CASTGTVYNEQFF. The CDR3 nucleotides read TGTGCCAGCACCGGGACAGTCTACAATGAGCAGTTCTTC.

This clonotype was counted ten times or more. The V and J genes are TRBV12-3 or TRBV12-4 and TRBJ1-4; tentatively, D is TRBD1 (6 bases). V was shortened by 3 bases and J by 8 bases, with 13 bases between the two germline ends. The length of the CDR3 is 14 residues. The CDR3: CASSFGGAGEKLFF. Here the CDR3 DNA reads TGTGCCAGCAGTTTTGGGGGGGCTGGGGAAAAACTGTTTTTT.

This rearrangement joins TRBV11-3 to TRBJ2-2; D is uncertain. Germline CDR1 SGHNT, CDR2 YENEEA. The CDR3 consists of 13 residues. Trimming removed 3 bases from V and 7 bases from J, with 9 bases in between. The CDR3 spells CASSFSNGGELFF. The CDR3 nucleotides read TGTGCCAGCAGCTTCAGTAACGGCGGGGAGCTGTTTTTT.

A remark on this clonotype: Possible read error: a much larger clone is one base away. The chain uses TRBV7-9 and TRBJ2-5, with 10 bases lining up with TRBD1. The CDR3 length is 15 residues. The germline V gene encodes CDR1 SEHNR and CDR2 FQNEAQ (reference sequence). CDR3 loop: CASSLPTGGQETRYF. DNA of the CDR3: TGTGCCAGCAGCTTGCCGACAGGGGGCCAAGAGACCCGGTACTTC.

Ten or more counts support this clonotype. This chain uses TRBV20-1 with TRBJ2-5, with TRBD2 matching over 15 bases. J lost 5 bases, V lost 8 bases, and 9 bases had no gene match. The CDR3 extends over 15 amino acids. CDR1 is DFQATT, CDR2 SNEGSKA, per germline (reference sequence). The CDR3 nucleotides read TGCAGTTACACAGCCGGACTAGCGGGGGGGGAGACCCAGTACTTC. This encodes CSYTAGLAGGETQYF.

With regard to this clonotype: A single base separates this from a much larger clone, so it may be a read error. The V and J genes are TRBV20-1 and TRBJ2-3, with D hard to call. The V end was cut by 5 bases, the J end by 2 bases, with 11 bases between. In germline, CDR1 is DFQATT, CDR2 SNEGSKA (reference sequence). The CDR3 contains 13 residues. In nucleotides, the CDR3 is TGCAGTGCTCGCCTAGGGATCACAGATACGCAGTATTTT. Its protein product is CSARLGITDTQYF.

This clonotype has at least ten counts. V is TRBV27 and J is TRBJ2-1; 7 bases are shared with TRBD1. The CDR3 loop spans 14 amino acids. Losses at the gene ends were 6 bases for V and 10 bases for J; bases not matched to a gene: 12. Germline V gives CDR1 MNHEY, CDR2 SMNVEV (reference sequence). CDR3: CASRSETGVREQFF. CDR3 nucleotide sequence: TGTGCCAGCAGGTCGGAAACAGGGGTAAGAGAGCAGTTCTTC.

Regarding this clonotype: A clone one base away is much larger, so this may be a read error. Without the conserved terminal phenylalanine or tryptophan, this CDR3 likely stems from a read error. The V and J genes are TRBV20-1 and TRBJ1-5; D is uncertain. The germline gives CDR1 DFQATT, CDR2 SNEGSKA (reference sequence). V lost 1 base and J 3 bases, leaving 4 bases between the germline ends. This CDR3 contains 12 residues. In DNA form, the CDR3 reads TGCAGTGCTAGAGGTTCCAATCAGCCCCAGCATGTT. Translated, it gives CSARGSNQPQHV.

There are many counts of this clonotype. The chain carries TRBV9 and TRBJ2-3; 7 bases line up with TRBD2. V was clipped by 0 bases and J by 1 base; unmatched bases: 5. CDR1 is SGDLS, CDR2 YYNGEE, per germline. There are 16 residues in the CDR3. The CDR3 is CASSVAAGAGTDTQYF. Here the CDR3 DNA reads TGTGCCAGCAGCGTAGCCGCGGGAGCTGGCACAGATACGCAGTATTTT.

Many counts were recorded for this clonotype. The chain uses TRBV3-1 and TRBJ1-2; 7 bases agree with TRBD1. This CDR3 spans 13 amino acids. Germline-derived CDR1 and CDR2 are LGHDT and YNNKEL (reference sequence). With V trimmed by 11 bases and J by 3 bases, 9 bases remained unmatched. The CDR3 protein is CAWEPGQHYGYTF. The CDR3 nucleotides read TGTGCCTGGGAACCGGGACAGCACTATGGCTACACCTTC.

Of note for this clonotype: An end of the junction differs from the germline gene, which may be a read error. The chain recombines TRBV7-6 with TRBJ2-6, with TRBD1 identical over 8 bases. The CDR3 runs 18 residues. CDR1 is SGHVS, CDR2 FNYEAQ, per germline. CDR3 amino acids: CASSLGVTGDSGANILTF. CDR3 bases: TGTGCCAGCAGCTTAGGGGTGACAGGGGACTCTGGGGCCAACATCCTGACTTTC.

For this clonotype: Just one base apart from a much larger clone, this may be a read error. The genes are TRBV20-1 and TRBJ2-5; 10 nucleotides align to TRBD2. Germline lookup yields CDR1 DFQATT and CDR2 SNEGSKA (reference sequence). The junction had 10 bases not matched to a gene; V was cut back by 2 bases and J by 7 bases. The CDR3 totals 15 residues. The CDR3: CSARKREGAAGTQYF. The DNA of the CDR3 is TGCAGTGCTAGAAAGCGGGAGGGAGCCGCGGGGACCCAGTACTTC.

This clonotype has a count of ten or more. V and J are TRBV4-1 and TRBJ2-7, with D maybe TRBD1 (6 bases). CDR1 and CDR2 (germline): MGHRA, YSYEKL. This CDR3 is 16 amino acids long. Trimming stripped 4 bases from V and 2 bases from J, with 18 bases between. The DNA of the CDR3 is TGCGCCAGCAGCCTCGGAAATCGACAGGATGCCTACGAGCAGTACTTC. It encodes CASSLGNRQDAYEQYF.

This clonotype was found many times. The chain couples TRBV2 to TRBJ1-2; TRBD1 might be the D (6 bases). Germline-derived CDR1 and CDR2 are SNHLY and FYNNEI. The V and J ends lost 6 bases and 0 bases respectively, with 17 bases between them. The CDR3 extends over 16 amino acids. In DNA, the CDR3 is TGTGCCAGCAGGGACGGACAGTGGGCGGCTAACTATGGCTACACCTTC. This encodes CASRDGQWAANYGYTF.

This clonotype was detected many times. This chain links TRBV4-2 with TRBJ2-1; 10 bases map to TRBD2. CDR1 is LGHNA, CDR2 YNFKEQ, per germline. CDR3 size: 13 residues. J lost 12 bases, V lost 4 bases, and 6 bases had no gene match. DNA of the CDR3: TGTGCCAGCAGCCGAGAATGGACTAGCGGGCAGTTCTTC. Translation gives CASSREWTSGQFF.

In this sample, this clonotype turned up many times. The rearrangement uses TRBV5-1 and TRBJ2-1; no firm D call. V was shortened by 0 bases and J by 5 bases, with 6 bases between the two germline ends. This CDR3 is built from 13 residues. The germline V gene has CDR1 SGHRS and CDR2 YFSETQ. The CDR3 DNA sequence: TGCGCCAGCAGCTTGGGCGGCCACAATGAGCAGTTCTTC. Residues: CASSLGGHNEQFF. The full variable domain, completed using reference TRBV5-1 and TRBJ2-1, is KAGVTQTPRYLIKTRGQQVTLSCSPISGHRSVSWYQQTPGQGLQFLFEYFSETQRNKGNFPGRFSGRQFSNSRSEMNVSTLELGDSALYLCASSLGGHNEQFFGPGTRLTVL.

The chain links TRBV28 to TRBJ2-1, with 7 bases fitting TRBD2. V lost 5 bases, J lost 4 bases, and 11 bases stayed unmatched. Germline lookup yields CDR1 MDHEN and CDR2 SYDVKM. This CDR3 has 16 amino acids. The CDR3 is CASSHPLADLYNEQFF. CDR3 sequence (DNA): TGTGCCAGCAGTCACCCTCTAGCGGACCTTTACAATGAGCAGTTCTTC.

As regards this clonotype: Just one base apart from a much larger clone, this may be a read error. The gene calls are TRBV19 and TRBJ2-1; 11 bases line up with TRBD2. Germline V lookup: CDR1 LNHDA, CDR2 SQIVND (reference sequence). The CDR3 covers 15 residues. Here the CDR3 reads CASSRIAGGNNGQFF. CDR3 coding DNA: TGTGCCAGTAGTAGGATAGCGGGGGGGAACAATGGGCAGTTCTTC.